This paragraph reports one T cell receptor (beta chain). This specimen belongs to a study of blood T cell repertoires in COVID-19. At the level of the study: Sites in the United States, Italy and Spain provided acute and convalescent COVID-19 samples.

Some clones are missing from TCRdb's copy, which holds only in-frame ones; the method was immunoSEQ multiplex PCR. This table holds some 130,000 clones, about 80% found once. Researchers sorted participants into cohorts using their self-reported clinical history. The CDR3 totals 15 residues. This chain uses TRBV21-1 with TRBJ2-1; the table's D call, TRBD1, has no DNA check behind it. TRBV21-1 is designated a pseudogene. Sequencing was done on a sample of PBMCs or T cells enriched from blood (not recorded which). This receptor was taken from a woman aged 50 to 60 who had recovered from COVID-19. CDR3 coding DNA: TGTGCCAGCAGAACCGACAAGAGCTCCTACAATGAGCAGTTCTTC. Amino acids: CASRTDKSSYNEQFF.